This entry features one TCR beta chain sequence. The antigen is not known. This entry comes from a study of T cell responses to AZD1222 COVID-19 vaccine. Study results and caveats: Among AZD1222 vaccinees, only six or seven were seropositive at baseline. Clonal diversity was possibly underestimated, and white British individuals and females predominated among donors. Spike as a whole was targeted by vaccine-associated CD4 TCRs, dominant at 160-218 and 743-854.

V lost 6 bases, J lost 7 bases, and 12 bases stayed unmatched. Germline values: CDR1 KGHSH, CDR2 LQKENI. This CDR3 has 17 amino acids. The repertoire was sequenced with immunoSEQ multiplex PCR; TCRdb's copy has only in-frame clones and lacks some. The sample holds fewer than 200,000 clones, 88% seen once. Pooling of second doses given at about 4 or about 12 weeks was done. The clonotype originates from an adult who received the AZD1222 COVID-19 vaccine. The material sequenced was peripheral blood, taken 28 days after the second AZD1222 dose. This chain connects TRBV18 to TRBJ2-7, with 16 nucleotides matching TRBD2. The CDR3 loop reads CASSQPGLAGGPREQYF. The CDR3 nucleotides are TGTGCCAGCTCCCAACCGGGACTAGCGGGGGGGCCGCGAGAGCAGTACTTC.